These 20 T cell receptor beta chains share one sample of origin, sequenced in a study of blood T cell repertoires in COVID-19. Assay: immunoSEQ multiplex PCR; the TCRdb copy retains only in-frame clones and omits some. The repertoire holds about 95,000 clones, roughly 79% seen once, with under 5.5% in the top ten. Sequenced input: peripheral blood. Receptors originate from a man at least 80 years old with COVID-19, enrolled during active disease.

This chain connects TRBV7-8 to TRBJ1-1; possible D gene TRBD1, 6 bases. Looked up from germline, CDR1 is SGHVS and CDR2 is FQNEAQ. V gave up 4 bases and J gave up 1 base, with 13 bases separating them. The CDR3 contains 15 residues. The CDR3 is CASSYLRGANTEAFF. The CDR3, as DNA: TGTGCCAGCAGCTACCTTCGGGGGGCGAACACTGAAGCTTTCTTT.

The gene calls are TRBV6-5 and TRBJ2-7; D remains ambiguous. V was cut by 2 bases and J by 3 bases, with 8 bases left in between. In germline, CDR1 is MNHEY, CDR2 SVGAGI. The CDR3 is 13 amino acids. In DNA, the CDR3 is TGTGCCAGCAGTTACGACAAATACTACGAGCAGTACTTC. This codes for CASSYDKYYEQYF.

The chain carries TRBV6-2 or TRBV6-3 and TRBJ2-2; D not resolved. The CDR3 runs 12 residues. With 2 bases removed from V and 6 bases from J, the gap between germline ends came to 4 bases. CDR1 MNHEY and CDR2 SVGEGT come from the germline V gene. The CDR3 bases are TGTGCCAGCAGTTACACGGCCGGGGAGCTGTTTTTT. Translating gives CASSYTAGELFF.

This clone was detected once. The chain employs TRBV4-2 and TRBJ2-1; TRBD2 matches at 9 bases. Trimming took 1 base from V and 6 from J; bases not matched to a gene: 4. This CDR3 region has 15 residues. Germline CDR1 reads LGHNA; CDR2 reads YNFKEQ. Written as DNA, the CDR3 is TGTGCCAGCAGCCAAGTGGGACTAGCTTCCAATGAGCAGTTCTTC. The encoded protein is CASSQVGLASNEQFF.

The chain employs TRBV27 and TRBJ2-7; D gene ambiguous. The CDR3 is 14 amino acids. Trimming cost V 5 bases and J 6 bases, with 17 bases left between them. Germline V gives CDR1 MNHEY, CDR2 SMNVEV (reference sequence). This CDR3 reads CASSPRSKRGEQYF. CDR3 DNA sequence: TGTGCCAGCAGTCCGCGGAGCAAACGCGGCGAGCAGTACTTC.

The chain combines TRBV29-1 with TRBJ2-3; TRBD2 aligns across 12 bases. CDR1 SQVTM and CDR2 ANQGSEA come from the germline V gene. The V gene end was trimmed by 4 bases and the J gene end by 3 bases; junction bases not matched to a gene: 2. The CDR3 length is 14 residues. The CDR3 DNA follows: TGCAGCGTTGCCGGACTAGCGGGGACAGATACGCAGTATTTT. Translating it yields CSVAGLAGTDTQYF.

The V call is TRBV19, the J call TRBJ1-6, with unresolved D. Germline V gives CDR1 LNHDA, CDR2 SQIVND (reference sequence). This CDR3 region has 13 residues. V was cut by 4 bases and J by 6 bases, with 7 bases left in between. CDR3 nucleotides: TGTGCCAGTAGTAGTGGAGGTAATTCACCCCTCCACTTT. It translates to CASSSGGNSPLHF.

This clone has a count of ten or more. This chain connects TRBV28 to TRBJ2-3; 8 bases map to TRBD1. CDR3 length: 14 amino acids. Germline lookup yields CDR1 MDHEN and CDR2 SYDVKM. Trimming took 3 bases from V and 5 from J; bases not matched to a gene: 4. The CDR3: CASSFSGGRDTQYF. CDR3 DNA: TGTGCCAGCAGTTTTTCAGGGGGCCGAGATACGCAGTATTTT.

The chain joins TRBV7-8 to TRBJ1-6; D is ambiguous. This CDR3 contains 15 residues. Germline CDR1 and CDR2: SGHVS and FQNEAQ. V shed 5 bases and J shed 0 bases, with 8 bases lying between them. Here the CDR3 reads CASSPTVSYNSPLHF. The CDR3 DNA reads TGTGCCAGCAGCCCCACAGTCTCCTATAATTCACCCCTCCACTTT. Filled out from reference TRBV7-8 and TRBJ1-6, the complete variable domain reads GAGVSQSPRYKVAKRGQDVALRCDPISGHVSLFWYQQALGQGPEFLTYFQNEAQLDKSGLPSDRFFAERPEGSVSTLKIQRTQQEDSAVYLCASSPTVSYNSPLHFGNGTRLTVT.

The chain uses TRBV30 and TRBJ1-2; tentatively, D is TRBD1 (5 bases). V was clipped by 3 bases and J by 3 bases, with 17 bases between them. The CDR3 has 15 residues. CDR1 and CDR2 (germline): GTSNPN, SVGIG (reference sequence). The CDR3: CAWRATGLGDYGYTF. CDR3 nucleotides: TGTGCCTGGAGGGCCACGGGCCTAGGGGACTATGGCTACACCTTC. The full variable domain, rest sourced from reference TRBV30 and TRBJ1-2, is SQTIHQWPATLVQPVGSPLSLECTVEGTSNPNLYWYRQAAGRGLQLLFYSVGIGQISSEVPQNLSASRPQDRQFILSSKKLLLSDSGFYLCAWRATGLGDYGYTFGSGTRLTVV.

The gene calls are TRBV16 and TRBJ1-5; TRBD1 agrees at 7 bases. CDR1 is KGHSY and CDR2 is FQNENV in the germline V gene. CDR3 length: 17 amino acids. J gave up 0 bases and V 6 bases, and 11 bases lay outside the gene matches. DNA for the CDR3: TGTGCCAGCAGTTCCGGGACAGCAATTTATAGCAATCAGCCCCAGCATTTT. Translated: CASSSGTAIYSNQPQHF.

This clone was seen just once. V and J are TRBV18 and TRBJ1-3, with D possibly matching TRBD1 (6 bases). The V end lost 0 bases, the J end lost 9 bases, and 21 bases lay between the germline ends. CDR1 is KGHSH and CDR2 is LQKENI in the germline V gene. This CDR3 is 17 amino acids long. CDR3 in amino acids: CASSPPGAPKGGATIYF. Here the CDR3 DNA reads TGTGCCAGCTCACCACCTGGTGCTCCGAAGGGGGGGGCCACCATATATTTT.

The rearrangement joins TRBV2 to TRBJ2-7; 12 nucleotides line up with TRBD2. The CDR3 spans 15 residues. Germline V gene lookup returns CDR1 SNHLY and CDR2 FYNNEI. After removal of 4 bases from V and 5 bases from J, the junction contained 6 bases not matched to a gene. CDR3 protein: CASSAVTSGSNEQYF. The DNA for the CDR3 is TGTGCCAGCAGTGCGGTGACTAGCGGGAGTAACGAGCAGTACTTC.

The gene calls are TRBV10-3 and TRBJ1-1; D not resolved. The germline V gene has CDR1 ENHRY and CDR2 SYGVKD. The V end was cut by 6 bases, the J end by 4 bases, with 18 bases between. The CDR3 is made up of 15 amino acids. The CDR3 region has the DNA TGTGCCATCAGCCGGCGAGGGTATACGGGCACTGAAGCTTTCTTT. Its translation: CAISRRGYTGTEAFF.

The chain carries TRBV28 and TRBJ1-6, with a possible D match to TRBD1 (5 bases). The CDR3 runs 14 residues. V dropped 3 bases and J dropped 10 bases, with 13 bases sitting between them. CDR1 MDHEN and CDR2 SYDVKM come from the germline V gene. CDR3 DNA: TGTGCCAGCAGTTTGGGGACCGCGGGATCACCCCTCCACTTT. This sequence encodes CASSLGTAGSPLHF.

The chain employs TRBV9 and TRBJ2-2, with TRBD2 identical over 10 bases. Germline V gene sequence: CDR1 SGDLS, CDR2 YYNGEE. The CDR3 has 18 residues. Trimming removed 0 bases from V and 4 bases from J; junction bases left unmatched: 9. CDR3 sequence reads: CASSVVPDQRGGTGELFF. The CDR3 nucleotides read TGTGCCAGCAGCGTAGTCCCAGATCAGCGGGGGGGCACCGGGGAGCTGTTTTTT. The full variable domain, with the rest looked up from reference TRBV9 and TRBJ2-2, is DSGVTQTPKHLITATGQRVTLRCSPRSGDLSVYWYQQSLDQGLQFLIQYYNGEERAKGNILERFSAQQFPDLHSELNLSSLELGDSALYFCASSVVPDQRGGTGELFFGEGSRLTVL.

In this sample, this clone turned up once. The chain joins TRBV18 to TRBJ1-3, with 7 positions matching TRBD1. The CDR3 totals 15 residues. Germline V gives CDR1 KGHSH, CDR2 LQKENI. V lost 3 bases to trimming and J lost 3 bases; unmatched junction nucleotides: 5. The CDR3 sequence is CASSPGGGDGNTIYF. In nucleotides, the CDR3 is TGTGCCAGCTCACCTGGAGGGGGCGATGGAAACACCATATATTTT.

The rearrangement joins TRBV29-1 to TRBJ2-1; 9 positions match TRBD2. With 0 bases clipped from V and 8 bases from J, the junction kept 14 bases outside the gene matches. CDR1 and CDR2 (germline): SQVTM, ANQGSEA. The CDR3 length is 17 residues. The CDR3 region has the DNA TGCAGCGTTGAAGATCGGGCTAGCGGGAAAATTGCGGATGAGCAGTTCTTC. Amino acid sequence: CSVEDRASGKIADEQFF.

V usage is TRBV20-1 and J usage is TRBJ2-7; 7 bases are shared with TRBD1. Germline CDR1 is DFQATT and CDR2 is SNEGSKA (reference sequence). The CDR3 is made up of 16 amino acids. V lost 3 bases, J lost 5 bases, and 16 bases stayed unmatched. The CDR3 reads CSASRAGGFDRDEQYF. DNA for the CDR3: TGCAGTGCTAGTAGGGCAGGGGGTTTTGATCGGGACGAGCAGTACTTC.

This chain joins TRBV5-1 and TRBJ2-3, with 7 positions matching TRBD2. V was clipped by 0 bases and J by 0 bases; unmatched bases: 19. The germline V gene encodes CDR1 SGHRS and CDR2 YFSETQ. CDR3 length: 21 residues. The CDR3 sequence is CASSLVRGGGGAGPSTDTQYF. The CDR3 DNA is TGCGCCAGCAGCTTGGTGCGCGGGGGAGGCGGAGCGGGCCCTAGCACAGATACGCAGTATTTT.